This T cell receptor (beta chain) was profiled in a study of OX40 agonist ivuxolimab in advanced cancers. Assay: immunoSEQ multiplex PCR; the TCRdb copy retains only in-frame clones and omits some. Of over 45,000 clones detected, 75% to 90% appear once; the ten largest clones hold roughly 1.5%. This clone was detected only a few times. Its antigen is undetermined. Study-wide results and limits: Partial responders at 0.1-3.0 mg/kg had among the lowest clonal expansion. At doses 0.1 to 3.0 mg/kg, CD4+ and CD8+ clones expanded. Expanded clones were, on average, more numerous among CD8+ T cells than CD4+.

CDR1 MNHEY and CDR2 SVGAGI come from the germline V gene. The CDR3 contains 13 residues. Trimming took off 6 bases at V and 0 bases at J, with 8 bases between the two ends. The J gene is TRBJ1-1, the V gene TRBV6-5, with D unresolved. The source is an adult with an advanced solid tumor such as melanoma, head and neck, liver or kidney cancer. Sequenced here: CD4+ or CD8+ T cells sorted from blood, sampled in a trial of the OX40 agonist ivuxolimab. CDR3 coding DNA: TGTGCCAGCAGCTATAACATGAACACTGAAGCTTTCTTT. Its translation: CASSYNMNTEAFF.